Reported below is one T cell receptor beta chain. This specimen comes from a study of blood T cell repertoires in COVID-19. Whole-study context: Samples representing acute and convalescent COVID-19 were sourced from the United States, Italy and Spain. Sample material is recorded as cDNA or gDNA derived from T cells, B-cell-depleted T cells, or PBMCs.

Per germline, CDR1 MNHEY and CDR2 SMNVEV (reference sequence). This CDR3 spans 14 amino acids. Germline trimming cut 8 bases from V and 7 bases from J; bases unmatched to any gene: 10. The assay was immunoSEQ multiplex PCR, and TCRdb's table has in-frame clones only and misses some. The profile shows about 98,000 clones, around 85% of them singletons. The chain carries TRBV27 and TRBJ1-1, with 10 positions matching TRBD1. This sequence was found in a woman older than 75 with acute or convalescent COVID-19. The sequenced sample was peripheral blood. CDR3 in amino acids: CASGRDRGLGEAFF. CDR3 sequence (DNA): TGTGCCAGCGGCAGAGACAGGGGGCTGGGTGAAGCTTTCTTT.